This TCR beta chain comes out of a study of regulatory T cells in long-lasting Graves disease. Study in general: Antithyroid drug use was under 3 months in newly diagnosed Graves' patients.

The time point: newly diagnosed GD, antithyroid drugs for less than 3 months. RNA isolated from PBMCs was used to make the TCR library. TCR beta libraries were built with iRepertoire HTBI primers and Arm-PCR of CDR3 regions. TCRdb re-analysed the multiplex PCR reads in MiXCR, keeping a single row per CDR3 protein. The sample yields roughly 260,000 distinct CDR3 sequences, 18% seen once. Germline V lookup: CDR1 WSHSY, CDR2 SAAADI. This CDR3 has 13 residues. Deletions cut 10 bases from V and 4 bases from J, with 16 bases between. The sample was also reused in another study, on T cells in Graves' hyperthyroidism and ophthalmopathy. That work contributes: In the analysis, a 13 V-J model separated ophthalmopathy from stable hyperthyroidism.

The source of this sequence is a woman aged 25-40 years with Graves disease. The sample consisted of peripheral blood mononuclear cells (PBMCs), taken at new diagnosis, from a patient treated with antithyroid drugs. V usage is TRBV10-2 and J usage is TRBJ1-1; D may be TRBD1 (6 bases). The CDR3 spells CAIGGGVGTEAFF. The CDR3 DNA follows: TGCGCCATCGGGGGGGGCGTGGGCACTGAAGCTTTCTTT.